A single sample gave rise to the 10 T cell receptor beta chains below, sequenced in a study of chemoradiotherapy in HPV16-positive cancers. The data were produced by immunoSEQ multiplex PCR, yet TCRdb's version contains in-frame clones alone and is incomplete. The sample gives approximately 58,000 clones, under 95% of which show up once; 3% to 4% is in the top ten. The material sequenced was blood, taken from a patient who underwent chemoradiotherapy. The receptors derive from a human donor with HPV-associated anogenital cancer.

A few counts support this clone. V is TRBV29-1 and J is TRBJ2-5; D possibly corresponds to TRBD1 (6 bases). V was clipped by 6 bases and J by 7 bases, with 21 bases between them. The CDR3 is made up of 14 amino acids. Germline V gene sequence: CDR1 SQVTM, CDR2 ANQGSEA. The CDR3 reads CSVTTGQSPGTQYF. The CDR3 region has the DNA TGCAGCGTGACGACAGGCCAGAGCCCAGGGACCCAGTACTTC.

The rearrangement joins TRBV13 to TRBJ2-7; TRBD2 agrees at 7 bases. Germline trimming cut 5 bases from V and 6 bases from J; bases unmatched to any gene: 22. The CDR3 spans 18 residues. The germline V gene encodes CDR1 PRHDT and CDR2 FYEKMQ (reference sequence). This CDR3 is CASSPRQLAVLSVGEQYF. In nucleotides, the CDR3 is TGTGCCAGCAGCCCCCGGCAGCTAGCGGTACTATCCGTAGGCGAGCAGTACTTC.

The gene calls are TRBV14 and TRBJ2-7; D not certain. V lost 0 bases and J 4 bases, leaving 7 bases between the germline ends. The CDR3 runs to 13 residues. CDR1 is SGHDN, CDR2 FVKESK, per germline. CDR3 in DNA: TGTGCCAGCAGCCAAGATCTTCAGTACGAGCAGTACTTC. It is translated as CASSQDLQYEQYF.

The rearrangement uses TRBV29-1 and TRBJ1-1; D is uncertain. This CDR3 contains 13 residues. The V end was cut by 4 bases, the J end by 6 bases, with 15 bases between. The germline gives CDR1 SQVTM, CDR2 ANQGSEA. The CDR3 region is CSVAGIEGSEAFF. In DNA form, the CDR3 reads TGCAGCGTTGCCGGGATTGAAGGGTCTGAAGCTTTCTTT.

This clone is a singleton in its sample. The J gene is TRBJ1-1, the V gene TRBV19, with D uncertain. The CDR3 is made up of 14 amino acids. V lost 4 bases and J 1 base, leaving 10 bases between the germline ends. Germline V lookup: CDR1 LNHDA, CDR2 SQIVND (reference sequence). CDR3 coding DNA: TGTGCCAGTAGTACTCCCGACGGGAACACTGAAGCTTTCTTT. It is translated as CASSTPDGNTEAFF.

Worth noting for this clone: The same CDR3 is also encoded by other DNA sequences in this sample. V is TRBV9 and J is TRBJ2-1; 10 positions match TRBD1. Trimming cost V 0 bases and J 2 bases; bases outside gene matches: 2. Germline CDR1 reads SGDLS; CDR2 reads YYNGEE. This CDR3 is 16 amino acids long. The CDR3 region has the DNA TGTGCCAGCAGCGTAGGAGGGACAGGGGCCTACAATGAGCAGTTCTTC. Translation gives CASSVGGTGAYNEQFF.

The chain joins TRBV30 to TRBJ1-5; D perhaps matches TRBD1 (5 bases). Trimming took off 5 bases at V and 4 bases at J, with 15 bases between the two ends. Germline V gene data show CDR1 as GTSNPN and CDR2 as SVGIG (reference sequence). The CDR3 totals 14 residues. CDR3 residues: CAWGDLAGNQPQHF. For the CDR3, the DNA is TGTGCCTGGGGGGACCTTGCGGGTAATCAGCCCCAGCATTTT.

This chain links TRBV9 with TRBJ1-5; no reliable D call. The CDR3 covers 13 residues. CDR1 and CDR2 from the germline V gene are SGDLS and YYNGEE. Trimming removed 3 bases from V and 7 bases from J, with 11 bases in between. CDR3 amino acids: CASSGDLFQPQHF. The DNA of the CDR3 is TGTGCCAGCAGCGGAGACCTGTTCCAGCCCCAGCATTTT.

The chain recombines TRBV19 with TRBJ2-3, with 8 bases identical to TRBD2. V gave up 8 bases and J gave up 4 bases; unmatched junction bases: 5. The CDR3 is made up of 13 amino acids. Germline V gene lookup returns CDR1 LNHDA and CDR2 SQIVND (reference sequence). CDR3 bases: TGTGCCAGTCGGGAGGGGGGGGCAGATACGCAGTATTTT. Translating gives CASREGGADTQYF.

This rearrangement joins TRBV5-1 to TRBJ2-1; TRBD1 matches 10 bases. This CDR3 comprises 14 residues. Per the germline V gene, CDR1 is SGHRS and CDR2 is YFSETQ. The junction had 6 bases not matched to a gene; V was cut back by 5 bases and J by 7 bases. Here the CDR3 DNA reads TGCGCCAGCAGTTCCGGGACAGGGGAAAATGAGCAGTTCTTC. It encodes CASSSGTGENEQFF.